The clone carrying this TCR beta chain was recorded only once. What it binds is not known. The sample originates from a study of T cell responses to AZD1222 COVID-19 vaccine. General study points: The study found vaccine-associated CD4 TCRs spanning spike, dominant at 160-218 and 743-854. Reportedly, nearly half the spike-specific TCRs target unmutated variant regions. Clonal diversity may have been underestimated, and the donors were mostly white British, with more females than males. Sampled repertoires all dated from after the peak T cell response.

Sequenced by immunoSEQ multiplex PCR; TCRdb stores in-frame clones only, minus some. Among some 140,000 clones listed, approximately 95% were seen once. The source material was peripheral blood, sampled 28 days after the second AZD1222 dose. The receptor was isolated from an adult who received the AZD1222 COVID-19 vaccine.

CDR3 bases: TGTGCCAGCCGGCGTGGGACGAGTCAGCCCCAGCATTTT. It encodes CASRRGTSQPQHF. The rearrangement uses TRBV28 and TRBJ1-5, with a weak D call TRBD1 (5 bases). Trimming removed 8 bases at V and 6 bases at J, with 14 bases between. Per the germline V gene, CDR1 is MDHEN and CDR2 is SYDVKM. The CDR3 has 13 residues.